The 2 T cell receptor beta chains given below trace back to one sample, sequenced in a study of Ad26.COV2.S vaccination and SARS-CoV-2 variants. The sample's treatment: some 19 received Ad26.COV2.S at low or high dose, single or two shots; roughly five received placebo; per-sample allocation not given. Samples analyzed were those drawn on day 63 after the first vaccine or placebo injection. Sequenced by immunoSEQ multiplex PCR; TCRdb stores in-frame clones only, minus some. The sample consists of around 320,000 clones, roughly 80% of them appearing once. Sequences were derived from peripheral blood, sampled in a trial of Ad26.COV2.S vaccine versus placebo. The source is a person between 18 and 60 years old who received the Ad26.COV2.S COVID-19 vaccine or a placebo.

The chain couples TRBV19 to TRBJ2-7; TRBD1 agrees at 8 bases. Unmatched junction bases numbered 3, after V lost 1 base and J lost 1 base. Germline V gene data show CDR1 as LNHDA and CDR2 as SQIVND (reference sequence). The CDR3 runs 15 residues. The CDR3 bases are TGTGCCAGTAGTATAGCAGGGACAGGATCCTACGAGCAGTACTTC. Amino acid sequence: CASSIAGTGSYEQYF.

This chain links TRBV3-1 (or the pseudogene TRBV3-2) with TRBJ1-2; D gene ambiguous. This CDR3 has 15 residues. V lost 0 bases and J 5 bases, leaving 13 bases between the germline ends. Germline V gene data show CDR1 as LGHDT and CDR2 as YNNKEL (reference sequence). In nucleotides, the CDR3 is TGTGCCAGCAGCCAAGATCTCCAGACCGTATATGGCTACACCTTC. Its translation: CASSQDLQTVYGYTF.